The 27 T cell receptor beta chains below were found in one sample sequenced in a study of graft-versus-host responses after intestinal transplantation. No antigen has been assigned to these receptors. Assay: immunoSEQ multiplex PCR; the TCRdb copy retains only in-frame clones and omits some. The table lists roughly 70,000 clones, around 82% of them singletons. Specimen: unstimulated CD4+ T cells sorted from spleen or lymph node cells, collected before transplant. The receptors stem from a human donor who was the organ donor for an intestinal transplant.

The CDR3 sequence is CASSRPRAGGMSTDTQYF. In DNA, the CDR3 is TGCGCCAGCAGCCGCCCCCGGGCGGGGGGGATGAGCACAGATACGCAGTATTTT. This chain joins TRBV4-1 and TRBJ2-3; 9 bases map to TRBD2. The CDR3 sequence is 18 residues long. Germline V gene lookup returns CDR1 MGHRA and CDR2 YSYEKL. The junction had 11 bases not matched to a gene; V was cut back by 4 bases and J by 0 bases.

CDR3 in amino acids: CASSFSGDSNQPQHF. CDR3 nucleotide sequence: TGTGCCAGCAGTTTCTCCGGTGATAGCAATCAGCCCCAGCATTTT. This sequence joins TRBV27 and TRBJ1-5; D ambiguous. Trimming shortened V by 3 bases and J by 0 bases, and 9 bases separated the two germline ends. Per germline, CDR1 MNHEY and CDR2 SMNVEV (reference sequence). This CDR3 is 15 amino acids long.

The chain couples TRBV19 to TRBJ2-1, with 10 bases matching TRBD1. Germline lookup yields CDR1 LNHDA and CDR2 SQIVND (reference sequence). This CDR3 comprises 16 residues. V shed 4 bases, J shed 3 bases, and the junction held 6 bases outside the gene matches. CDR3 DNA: TGTGCCAGTAGTAGCCCCCGGGACAGGGGCTACAATGAGCAGTTCTTC. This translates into CASSSPRDRGYNEQFF.

Here the CDR3 DNA reads TGTGCCAGCAGCGTACAAGGGACAGGCGAAAAACTGTTTTTT. This encodes CASSVQGTGEKLFF. V gene TRBV9 combines with J gene TRBJ1-4; 8 bases are shared with TRBD1. Germline CDR1 reads SGDLS; CDR2 reads YYNGEE. The CDR3 is made up of 14 amino acids. V gave up 1 base and J gave up 8 bases; unmatched junction bases: 4.

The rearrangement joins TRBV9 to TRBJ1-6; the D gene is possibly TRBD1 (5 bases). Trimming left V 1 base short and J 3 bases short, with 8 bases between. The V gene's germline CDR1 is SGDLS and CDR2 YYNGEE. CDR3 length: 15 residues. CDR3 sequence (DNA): TGTGCCAGCAGCGTAACGGGGGACTATAATTCACCCCTCCACTTT. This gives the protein CASSVTGDYNSPLHF.

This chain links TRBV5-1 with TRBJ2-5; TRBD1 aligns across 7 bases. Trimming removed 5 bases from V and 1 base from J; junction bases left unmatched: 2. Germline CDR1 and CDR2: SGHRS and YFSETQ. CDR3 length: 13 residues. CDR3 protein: CASRWDSQETQYF. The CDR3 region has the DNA TGCGCCAGCAGATGGGACAGCCAAGAGACCCAGTACTTC.

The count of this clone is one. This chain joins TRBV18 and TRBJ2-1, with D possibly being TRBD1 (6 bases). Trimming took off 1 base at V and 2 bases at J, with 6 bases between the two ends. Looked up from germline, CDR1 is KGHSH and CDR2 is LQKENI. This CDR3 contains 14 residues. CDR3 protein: CASSPQGAYNEQFF. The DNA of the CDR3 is TGTGCCAGCTCACCACAGGGGGCCTACAATGAGCAGTTCTTC. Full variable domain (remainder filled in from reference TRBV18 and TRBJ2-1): NAGVMQNPRHLVRRRGQEARLRCSPMKGHSHVYWYRQLPEEGLKFMVYLQKENIIDESGMPKERFSAEFPKEGPSILRIQQVVRGDSAAYFCASSPQGAYNEQFFGPGTRLTVL.

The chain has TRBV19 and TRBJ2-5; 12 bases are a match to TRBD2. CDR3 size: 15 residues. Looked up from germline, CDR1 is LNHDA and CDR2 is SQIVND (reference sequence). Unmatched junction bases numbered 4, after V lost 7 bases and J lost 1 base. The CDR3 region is CASTTSGGRQETQYF. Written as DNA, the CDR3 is TGTGCCAGTACAACTAGCGGGGGGCGCCAAGAGACCCAGTACTTC.

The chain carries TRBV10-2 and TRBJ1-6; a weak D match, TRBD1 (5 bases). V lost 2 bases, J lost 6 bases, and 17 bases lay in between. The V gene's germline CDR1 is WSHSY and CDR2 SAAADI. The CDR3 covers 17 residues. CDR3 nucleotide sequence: TGCGCCAGCAGTGAGGGCCCCCACAGGTCAATTAATTCACCCCTCCACTTT. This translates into CASSEGPHRSINSPLHF.

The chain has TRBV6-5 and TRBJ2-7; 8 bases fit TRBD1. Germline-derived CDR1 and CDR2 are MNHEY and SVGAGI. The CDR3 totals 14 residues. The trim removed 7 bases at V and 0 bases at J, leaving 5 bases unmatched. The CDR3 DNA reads TGTGCCAGCATGGGGGGACAGGACTCCTACGAGCAGTACGTC. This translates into CASMGGQDSYEQYV.

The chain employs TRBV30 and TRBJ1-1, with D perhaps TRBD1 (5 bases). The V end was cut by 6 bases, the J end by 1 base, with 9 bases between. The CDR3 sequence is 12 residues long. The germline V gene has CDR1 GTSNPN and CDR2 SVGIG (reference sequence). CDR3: CACDDRNTEAFF. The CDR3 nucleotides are TGTGCCTGCGACGACAGGAACACTGAAGCTTTCTTT.

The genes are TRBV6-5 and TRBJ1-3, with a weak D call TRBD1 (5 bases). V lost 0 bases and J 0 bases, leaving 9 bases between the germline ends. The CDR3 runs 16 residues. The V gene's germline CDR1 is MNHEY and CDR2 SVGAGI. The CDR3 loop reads CASSYSLGHSGNTIYF. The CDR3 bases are TGTGCCAGCAGTTACTCCCTCGGACACTCTGGAAACACCATATATTTT.

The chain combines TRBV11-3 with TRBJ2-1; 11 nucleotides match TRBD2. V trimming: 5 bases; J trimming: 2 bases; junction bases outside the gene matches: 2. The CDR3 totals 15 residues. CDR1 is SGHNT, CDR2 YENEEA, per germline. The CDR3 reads CASSQGLAAYNEQFF. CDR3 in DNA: TGTGCCAGCAGCCAGGGACTAGCGGCCTACAATGAGCAGTTCTTC.

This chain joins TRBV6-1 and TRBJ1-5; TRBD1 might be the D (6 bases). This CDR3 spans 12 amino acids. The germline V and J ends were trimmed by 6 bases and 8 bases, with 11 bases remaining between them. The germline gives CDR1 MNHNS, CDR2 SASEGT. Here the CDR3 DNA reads TGTGCCAGCAGACAGGGTTCGGAGCCCCAGCATTTT. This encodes CASRQGSEPQHF.

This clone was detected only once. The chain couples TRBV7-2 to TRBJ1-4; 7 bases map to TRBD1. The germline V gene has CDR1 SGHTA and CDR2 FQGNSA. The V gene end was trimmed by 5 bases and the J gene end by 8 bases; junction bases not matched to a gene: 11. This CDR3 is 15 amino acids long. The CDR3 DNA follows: TGTGCCAGCAGCCAGGAGGGGGCAGGGAACGAAAAACTGTTTTTT. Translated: CASSQEGAGNEKLFF.

The CDR3 nucleotides read TGTGCCAGCAGCTTGTATGAAACGGGGACAGCTTTTTACAATGAGCAGTTCTTC. It is translated as CASSLYETGTAFYNEQFF. The rearrangement uses TRBV7-8 and TRBJ2-1, with 7 bases matching TRBD1. V shed 3 bases and J 4 bases; nucleotides not matched to a gene: 15. This CDR3 is 18 amino acids long. CDR1 is SGHVS and CDR2 is FQNEAQ in the germline V gene.

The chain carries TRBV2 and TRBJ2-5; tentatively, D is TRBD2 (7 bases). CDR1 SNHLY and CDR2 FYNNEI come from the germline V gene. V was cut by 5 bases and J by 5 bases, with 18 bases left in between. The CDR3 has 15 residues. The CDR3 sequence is CASSQLGGPMETQYF. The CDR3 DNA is TGTGCCAGCAGTCAGCTCGGGGGGCCAATGGAGACCCAGTACTTC. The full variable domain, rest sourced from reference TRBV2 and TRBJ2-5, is EPEVTQTPSHQVTQMGQEVILRCVPISNHLYFYWYRQILGQKVEFLVSFYNNEISEKSEIFDDQFSVERPDGSNFTLKIRSTKLEDSAMYFCASSQLGGPMETQYFGPGTRLLVL.

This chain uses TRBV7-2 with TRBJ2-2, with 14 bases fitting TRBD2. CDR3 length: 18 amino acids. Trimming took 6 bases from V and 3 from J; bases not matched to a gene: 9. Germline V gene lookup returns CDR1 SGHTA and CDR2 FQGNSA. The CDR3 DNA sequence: TGTGCCAGCAGTCCGACTAGCGGGGGGGCCGGTTACACCGGGGAGCTGTTTTTT. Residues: CASSPTSGGAGYTGELFF.

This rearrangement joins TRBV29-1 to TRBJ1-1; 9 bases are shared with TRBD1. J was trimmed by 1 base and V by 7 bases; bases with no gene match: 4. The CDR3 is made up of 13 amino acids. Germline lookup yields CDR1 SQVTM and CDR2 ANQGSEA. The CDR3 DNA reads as TGCAGCGGATGGGACAGGGCGAACACTGAAGCTTTCTTT. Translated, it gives CSGWDRANTEAFF.

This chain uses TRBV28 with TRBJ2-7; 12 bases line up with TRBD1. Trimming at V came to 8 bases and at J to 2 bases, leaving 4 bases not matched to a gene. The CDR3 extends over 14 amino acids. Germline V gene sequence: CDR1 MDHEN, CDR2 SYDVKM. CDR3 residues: CASSGTGGPYEQYV. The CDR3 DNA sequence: TGTGCCAGCTCCGGGACAGGGGGCCCCTACGAGCAGTACGTC.

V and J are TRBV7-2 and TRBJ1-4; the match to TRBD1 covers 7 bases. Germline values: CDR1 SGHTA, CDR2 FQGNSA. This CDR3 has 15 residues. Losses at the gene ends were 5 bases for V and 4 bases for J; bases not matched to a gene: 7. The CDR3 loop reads CASSPRTGDNEKLFF. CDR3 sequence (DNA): TGTGCCAGCAGCCCGCGGACAGGAGATAATGAAAAACTGTTTTTT.

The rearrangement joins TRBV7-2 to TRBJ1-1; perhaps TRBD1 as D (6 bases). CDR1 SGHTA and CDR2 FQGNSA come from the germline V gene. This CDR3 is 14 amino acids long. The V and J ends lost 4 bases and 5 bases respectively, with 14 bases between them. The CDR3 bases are TGTGCCAGCAGCTCCCCGGGACACTTTACTGAAGCTTTCTTT. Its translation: CASSSPGHFTEAFF.

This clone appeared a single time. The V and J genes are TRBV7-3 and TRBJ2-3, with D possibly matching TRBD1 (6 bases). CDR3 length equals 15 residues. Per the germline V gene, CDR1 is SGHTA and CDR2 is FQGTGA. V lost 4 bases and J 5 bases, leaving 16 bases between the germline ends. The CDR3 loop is CASSSQGTLGDTQYF. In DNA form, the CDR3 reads TGTGCCAGCAGCTCTCAGGGGACCTTGGGAGATACGCAGTATTTT.

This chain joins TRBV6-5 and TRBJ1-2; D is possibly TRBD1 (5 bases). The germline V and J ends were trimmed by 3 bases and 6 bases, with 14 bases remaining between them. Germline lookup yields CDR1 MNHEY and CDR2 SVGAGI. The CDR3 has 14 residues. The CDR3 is CASSYRGVGDGYTF. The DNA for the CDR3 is TGTGCCAGCAGTTATCGGGGGGTAGGGGATGGCTACACCTTC.

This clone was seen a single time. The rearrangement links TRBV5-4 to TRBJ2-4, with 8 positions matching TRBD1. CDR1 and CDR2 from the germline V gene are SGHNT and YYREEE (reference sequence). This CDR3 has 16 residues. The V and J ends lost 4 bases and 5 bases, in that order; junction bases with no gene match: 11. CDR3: CASSRTGTRWQNIQYF. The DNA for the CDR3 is TGTGCCAGCAGCCGGACAGGGACTCGTTGGCAAAACATTCAGTACTTC.

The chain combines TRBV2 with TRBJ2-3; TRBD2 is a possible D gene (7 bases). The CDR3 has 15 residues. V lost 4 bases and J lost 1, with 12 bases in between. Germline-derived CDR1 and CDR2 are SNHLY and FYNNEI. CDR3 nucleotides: TGTGCCAGCAGTGGGGGAGGGGGGGGCACAGATACGCAGTATTTT. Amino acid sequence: CASSGGGGGTDTQYF.

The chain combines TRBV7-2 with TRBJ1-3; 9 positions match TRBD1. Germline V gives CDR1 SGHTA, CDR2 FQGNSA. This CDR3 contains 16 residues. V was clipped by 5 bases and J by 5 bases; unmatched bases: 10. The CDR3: CASSRPPGQGRNTIYF. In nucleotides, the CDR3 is TGTGCCAGCAGCCGACCTCCGGGACAGGGCAGAAACACCATATATTTT.